The rows below give T cell receptor beta chains drawn from one sample of a study of blood T cell repertoires in COVID-19. The method was immunoSEQ multiplex PCR; TCRdb's version includes in-frame clones alone and lacks a portion of them. The table has some 48,000 clones, over 85% seen once. Sequencing was performed on peripheral blood. The receptors were sampled from a woman at least 80 years old with acute or convalescent COVID-19. Both conserved end residues are part of each CDR3. The D gene is left open where the match is weak. Only part of the rows carry a size: once, few, many, or a class if the clone is expanded.

>TRBJ1-5|.|TRBV27|TRBD1
CASSPFYDREDQPQHF
TGTGCCAGCAGTCCTTTTTACGACAGGGAAGATCAGCCCCAGCATTTT
>TRBJ1-6|.|TRBV7-9|.
CASSLLPDSPLHF
TGTGCCAGCAGCTTACTCCCCGATTCACCCCTCCACTTT
>TRBJ1-2|.|TRBV6-2/TRBV6-3|.
CASSLVGRVYGYTF
TGTGCCAGCAGTCTCGTTGGGAGGGTATATGGCTACACCTTC
>TRBJ2-7|.|TRBV18|TRBD1
CASSPSITGTGTYEQYF
TGTGCCAGCTCACCCTCAATCACCGGGACAGGGACCTACGAGCAGTACTTC
>TRBJ2-2|.|TRBV29-1|TRBD2
CSVVGSTSGNTGELFF
TGCAGCGTTGTGGGTTCCACTAGCGGGAACACCGGGGAGCTGTTTTTT
>TRBJ1-4|few|TRBV11-2|TRBD1
CASSLNSGQGGEKLFF
TGTGCCAGCAGCTTAAACTCCGGACAGGGGGGTGAAAAACTGTTTTTT
>TRBJ2-2|few|TRBV7-9|TRBD2
CASSLGGLGNTGELFF
TGTGCCAGCAGCTTGGGCGGACTAGGGAACACCGGGGAGCTGTTTTTT
>TRBJ2-1|few|TRBV2|.
CASMKGLGYNEQFF
TGTGCCAGCATGAAGGGACTCGGCTACAATGAGCAGTTCTTC
>TRBJ2-1|.|TRBV11-2|.
CASSLPSLQGRQFF
TGTGCCAGCAGCCTCCCAAGCTTACAGGGAAGGCAGTTCTTC
>TRBJ2-1|.|TRBV5-4|TRBD1
CASSLDRGPYNEQFF
TGTGCCAGCAGCTTGGACAGGGGGCCCTACAATGAGCAGTTCTTC
>TRBJ1-1|.|TRBV29-1|.
CSVHRTENTEAFF
TGCAGCGTTCACCGGACAGAGAACACTGAAGCTTTCTTT
>TRBJ1-4|.|TRBV6-5|.
CASSYSELTRSEKLFF
TGTGCCAGCAGTTACTCGGAATTGACGAGGAGTGAAAAACTGTTTTTT
>TRBJ2-3|.|TRBV24-1|.
CATSRLGAEDTQYF
TGTGCCACCAGTAGGTTGGGGGCGGAGGATACGCAGTATTTT
>TRBJ2-5|.|TRBV27|.
CASSLGQKETQYF
TGTGCCAGCAGTTTAGGCCAGAAAGAGACCCAGTACTTC
>TRBJ1-2|.|TRBV6-5|.
CASDNRLDYGYTF
TGTGCCAGTGACAACCGGCTGGACTATGGCTACACCTTC
>TRBJ2-3|.|TRBV9|TRBD2
CASNRGEPADTQYF
TGTGCCAGCAACCGGGGGGAGCCCGCAGATACGCAGTATTTT
>TRBJ2-7|.|TRBV27|TRBD1
CASSFGQGRSYEQYF
TGTGCCAGCAGTTTCGGACAGGGTCGGTCCTACGAGCAGTACTTC
>TRBJ1-5|.|TRBV18|.
CASSVTGPPNQPQHF
TGTGCCAGCTCAGTAACAGGTCCCCCCAATCAGCCCCAGCATTTT
>TRBJ1-6|.|TRBV5-5|.
CASSASYNSPLHF
TGTGCCAGCAGCGCCAGCTATAATTCACCCCTCCACTTT
>TRBJ2-3|.|TRBV2|.
CASSVPGLSTDTQYF
TGTGCCAGCAGCGTCCCGGGTTTGAGCACAGATACGCAGTATTTT
>TRBJ1-5|.|TRBV7-4|TRBD1
CASSAPPGTGSNQPQHF
TGTGCCAGCAGCGCCCCGCCCGGGACAGGGAGCAATCAGCCCCAGCATTTT
>TRBJ2-5|.|TRBV7-2|TRBD1
CASSLGGTAQETQYF
TGTGCCAGCAGCTTAGGTGGGACAGCCCAAGAGACCCAGTACTTC
>TRBJ2-5|.|TRBV10-3|TRBD1
CAISERIGQGVGTQYF
TGTGCCATCAGTGAGCGGATCGGACAGGGGGTTGGGACCCAGTACTTC
>TRBJ2-5|.|TRBV5-1|.
CATRETQYF
TGCGCCACCCGAGAGACCCAGTACTTC
>TRBJ1-5|.|TRBV6-1|.
CASSDLQMGQPQHF
TGTGCCAGCAGTGATTTACAGATGGGCCAGCCCCAGCATTTT
>TRBJ2-2|.|TRBV19|TRBD1
CASSYRGTNTGELFF
TGTGCCAGTAGCTACAGGGGAACGAACACCGGGGAGCTGTTTTTT
>TRBJ1-1|once|TRBV28|.
CASTLDVEGTEAFF
TGTGCCAGCACCCTGGACGTGGAGGGGACTGAAGCTTTCTTT
>TRBJ2-2|.|TRBV5-1|TRBD1
CASSTGTGKAGELFF
TGCGCCAGCAGCACCGGGACAGGGAAGGCCGGGGAGCTGTTTTTT
>TRBJ2-2|.|TRBV27|TRBD2
CASSSRGLAEIYTGELFF
TGTGCCAGCAGTTCCCGGGGACTAGCGGAAATTTACACCGGGGAGCTGTTTTTT